Below, one T cell receptor beta chain is given with its context. The CDR3 sequence is 15 residues long. V lost 4 bases and J lost 6; bases outside the gene matches: 3. Germline loops: CDR1 MGHRA, CDR2 YSYEKL. The data were obtained in a study of PD-L1 blockade in urothelial cancer. The data were produced by immunoSEQ multiplex PCR, yet TCRdb's version contains in-frame clones alone and is incomplete. The sample holds 55,000 to 85,000 clones, around 90% seen once. This chain connects TRBV4-1 to TRBJ2-1, with 13 bases that match TRBD2. The sample here was PBMCs, taken around atezolizumab (anti-PD-L1) treatment. The sequence was collected from a man in his 60s with urothelial cancer. In nucleotides, the CDR3 is TGCGCCAGCAGCCCCGGACTAGCGGGGGCCAATGAGCAGTTCTTC. Encoded protein: CASSPGLAGANEQFF.